These T cell receptor beta chains were read from a single sample in a study of technical replicates of blood from several donors. Some clones are missing from TCRdb's copy, which holds only in-frame ones; the method was immunoSEQ multiplex PCR. The repertoire has about 75,000 clones, 95% to 97% of them found once; the top ten carry under 0.35%. The specimen sequenced was T cells isolated from PBMCs. The receptors come from a human donor in good health. Each CDR3 is given with its conserved first and last residue. A D gene is named only where the DNA matches it firmly. The listing skips clone size in some rows; elsewhere it reads once, few, many or a size class.

CDR3nt | CDR3aa | abundance | j_gene | v_gene | d_gene
TGTGCCAGCAGTCTAATATCGGGCACTGAAGCTTTCTTT | CASSLISGTEAFF | . | TRBJ1-1 | TRBV6-5 | .
TGTGCCAGCAGTTTTCAGGGGGCGCGAAATGAGCAGTTCTTC | CASSFQGARNEQFF | . | TRBJ2-1 | TRBV27 | TRBD1
TGTGCCAGTAGTAGGAGTGAGCGGGAGAGCACAGATACGCAGTATTTT | CASSRSERESTDTQYF | . | TRBJ2-3 | TRBV19 | TRBD2
TGTGCCAGTAGTATTTTATTGTCAGGCAATCAGCCCCAGCATTTT | CASSILLSGNQPQHF | . | TRBJ1-5 | TRBV19 | .
TGTGCCAGCAGTCATTCGGGACAGCTAATCTACGAGCAGTACTTC | CASSHSGQLIYEQYF | . | TRBJ2-7 | TRBV13 | TRBD1
TGTGCCAGCAGCCCAAGACCAGACAACAATGAGCAGTTCTTC | CASSPRPDNNEQFF | once | TRBJ2-1 | TRBV4-2 | .
TGTGCCAGCAGTACCCCCCGGACAGGGGGCTACGAGCAGTACTTC | CASSTPRTGGYEQYF | . | TRBJ2-7 | TRBV2 | TRBD1
TGTGCCAGCAGCTTTCCTGGGGGACAGGGAAGGCAAGAGACCCAGTACTTC | CASSFPGGQGRQETQYF | . | TRBJ2-5 | TRBV7-9 | TRBD1
TGTGCCAGCAGTGTGGTTGGGGGGGATAACACTGAAGCTTTCTTT | CASSVVGGDNTEAFF | . | TRBJ1-1 | TRBV6-1 | .
TGCAGCGTCGCCCCCGCAGGGGGGAATCAGCCCCAGCATTTT | CSVAPAGGNQPQHF | . | TRBJ1-5 | TRBV29-1 | TRBD1
TGTGCCAGCAGCCCCGGGACTAGCGGGACCAGGGCCGGGGAGCTGTTTTTT | CASSPGTSGTRAGELFF | . | TRBJ2-2 | TRBV7-9 | TRBD2
TGTGCCACCAGCAGAGCCGGAGACTATGGCTACACCTTC | CATSRAGDYGYTF | . | TRBJ1-2 | TRBV15 | .
TGCGCCAGCAGCATGGGGCTAGCGTACAATGAGCAGTTCTTC | CASSMGLAYNEQFF | few | TRBJ2-1 | TRBV4-3 | .
TGTGCCTGGAGCGGGACAGTCGGAAACACCATATATTTT | CAWSGTVGNTIYF | . | TRBJ1-3 | TRBV30 | TRBD1
TGTGCCAGCAGCGAGAGCGGGGGGCGCGTCGGGGAGCTGTTTTTT | CASSESGGRVGELFF | . | TRBJ2-2 | TRBV7-9 | TRBD2
TGTGCCAGCAGCTTAGACGGGTCGAACACTGAAGCTTTCTTT | CASSLDGSNTEAFF | . | TRBJ1-1 | TRBV11-3 | .
TGCAGCGTCGCGCGGGACAGGGTCAATGAGCAGTTCTTC | CSVARDRVNEQFF | . | TRBJ2-1 | TRBV29-1 | TRBD1
TGCGCCAGCAGCTTTACGGGAGGCTCCTACGAGCAGTACTTC | CASSFTGGSYEQYF | . | TRBJ2-7 | TRBV5-1 | TRBD2
TGCGCCAGCAGCCCACAGACAGGGGGCGGCTCTGGGGCCAACGTCCTGACTTTC | CASSPQTGGGSGANVLTF | once | TRBJ2-6 | TRBV4-3 | TRBD1
TGTGCCAGCAGCTTGGGGGGAGTTGGTTACACTGAAGCTTTCTTT | CASSLGGVGYTEAFF | . | TRBJ1-1 | TRBV5-6 | .
TGCGCCAGCCGGGACTCGACTCCAAGGAACTATGGCTACACCTTC | CASRDSTPRNYGYTF | . | TRBJ1-2 | TRBV5-1 | .
TGTGCCAGTAGTATGGGACTGAGCAACACTGAAGCTTTCTTT | CASSMGLSNTEAFF | . | TRBJ1-1 | TRBV19 | .
TGTGCCATCAGCAACTTTCAAATAGGACTAGCGGGAGTAGATACGCAGTATTTT | CAISNFQIGLAGVDTQYF | . | TRBJ2-3 | TRBV10-3 | TRBD2
TGTGCCAGCTCACCATCCTGGGGCAAGGAGTCCACTGAAGCTTTCTTT | CASSPSWGKESTEAFF | . | TRBJ1-1 | TRBV18 | .
TGTGCCAGCAGCCCCCGGGACAGGGGGTACAATGAGCAGTTCTTC | CASSPRDRGYNEQFF | . | TRBJ2-1 | TRBV9 | TRBD1
TGTGCCAGCAGCCAGGTGACAGGGGGGGATGGCTACACCTTC | CASSQVTGGDGYTF | . | TRBJ1-2 | TRBV7-2 | TRBD1
TGTGCCAGCAGCCAAGTCTGGGGACAGGCCAACTACGAGCAGTACTTC | CASSQVWGQANYEQYF | . | TRBJ2-7 | TRBV4-2 | TRBD1